Shown below are 16 T cell receptor beta chains from a single sample sequenced in a study of T cells in localized non-small cell lung cancer. TCRdb keeps only in-frame clones here, not all; method: immunoSEQ multiplex PCR. The sample holds about 24,000 clones, roughly 87% seen once. The sequences come from peripheral blood, collected before any cancer treatment. The source of these receptors is a male donor older than 55 with stage I squamous cell lung carcinoma.

V and J are TRBV19 and TRBJ2-3, with a possible D match to TRBD2 (6 bases). The CDR3 contains 15 residues. V was shortened by 6 bases and J by 0 bases, with 13 bases between the two germline ends. CDR1 LNHDA and CDR2 SQIVND come from the germline V gene (reference sequence). CDR3 sequence reads: CASRISGPSTDTQYF. As DNA, the CDR3 is TGTGCCAGTAGGATAAGCGGGCCGAGCACAGATACGCAGTATTTT.

The chain joins TRBV7-6 to TRBJ1-3; D is ambiguous. With 7 bases removed from V and 4 bases from J, the gap between germline ends came to 8 bases. The CDR3 extends over 12 amino acids. Germline CDR1 reads SGHVS; CDR2 reads FNYEAQ. The CDR3: CASKGTGNTIYF. The CDR3, as DNA: TGTGCCAGCAAAGGAACCGGAAACACCATATATTTT.

The genes are TRBV6-6 and TRBJ2-2; 13 bases map to TRBD2. The length of the CDR3 is 16 residues. Germline-derived CDR1 and CDR2 are MNHNY and SVGAGI (reference sequence). Trimming cost V 5 bases and J 6 bases; bases outside gene matches: 6. Written as DNA, the CDR3 is TGTGCCAGCAGTCATCGGACTAGCGGGAGCGCCGGGGAGCTGTTTTTT. Amino acid sequence: CASSHRTSGSAGELFF.

This clone has just one count. This chain links TRBV4-2 with TRBJ1-1, with unresolved D. Germline V lookup: CDR1 LGHNA, CDR2 YNFKEQ. V lost 2 bases, J lost 1 base, and 5 bases lay in between. The CDR3 extends over 13 amino acids. The DNA of the CDR3 is TGTGCCAGCAGCCAATACGGGAACACTGAAGCTTTCTTT. Amino acid sequence: CASSQYGNTEAFF.

This chain joins TRBV7-8 and TRBJ2-7, with 9 bases aligning to TRBD2. V shed 0 bases and J 3 bases; nucleotides not matched to a gene: 6. Germline CDR1 reads SGHVS; CDR2 reads FQNEAQ. The CDR3 runs to 16 residues. CDR3 nucleotide sequence: TGTGCCAGCAGCTTAGCTATGCCTAGCGGGGTCTACGAGCAGTACTTC. This encodes CASSLAMPSGVYEQYF.

The rearrangement uses TRBV4-1 and TRBJ1-1, with D unresolved. Germline loops: CDR1 MGHRA, CDR2 YSYEKL. The CDR3 length is 15 residues. V lost 0 bases, J lost 5 bases, and 13 bases lay in between. The chain's CDR3 is CASSQEAVLGTEAFF. The CDR3 DNA reads TGCGCCAGCAGCCAAGAAGCGGTCCTGGGAACTGAAGCTTTCTTT.

This clone has just a few counts. The gene calls are TRBV7-9 and TRBJ1-5, with D uncertain. This CDR3 has 17 amino acids. Trimming removed 1 base from V and 5 bases from J, with 18 bases in between. CDR1 is SEHNR, CDR2 FQNEAQ, per germline (reference sequence). In DNA, the CDR3 is TGTGCCAGCAGCTTAGACCTTGGCGGTCTTGGAGATCAGCCCCAGCATTTT. Translation: CASSLDLGGLGDQPQHF. Drawing the rest from reference TRBV7-9 and TRBJ1-5, the complete variable domain is DTGVSQNPRHKITKRGQNVTFRCDPISEHNRLYWYRQTLGQGPEFLTYFQNEAQLEKSRLLSDRFSAERPKGSFSTLEIQRTEQGDSAMYLCASSLDLGGLGDQPQHFGDGTRLSIL.

This rearrangement joins TRBV5-8 to TRBJ1-4, with TRBD1 matching over 7 bases. The V gene's germline CDR1 is SGHTS and CDR2 YDEGEE. The CDR3 contains 15 residues. J gave up 8 bases and V 4 bases, and 11 bases lay outside the gene matches. The CDR3 coding sequence is TGTGCCAGCAGCAAAACCGGGACAGCCCAAGAAAAACTGTTTTTT. Translated, it gives CASSKTGTAQEKLFF.

This rearrangement joins TRBV7-6 to TRBJ2-5; 11 nucleotides match TRBD1. The trim removed 5 bases at V and 4 bases at J, leaving 3 bases unmatched. Germline CDR1 is SGHVS and CDR2 is FNYEAQ. The CDR3 extends over 14 amino acids. The CDR3, as DNA: TGTGCCAGCAGCGTGGACAGGGGGCGAGAGACCCAGTACTTC. Protein: CASSVDRGRETQYF.

The chain couples TRBV4-2 to TRBJ2-6; no definite D call. Germline assignment: CDR1 LGHNA and CDR2 YNFKEQ. The ends were cut back, 1 base at V and 3 bases at J, with 10 bases in the middle. This CDR3 is 16 amino acids long. CDR3 in DNA: TGTGCCAGCAGCCAAGTAGGCAGTCGTGGGGCCAACGTCCTGACTTTC. It yields the protein CASSQVGSRGANVLTF.

CDR3 DNA sequence: TGTGCCAGTAGTATAAGACGTCAAGAGACCCAGTACTTC. Its protein is CASSIRRQETQYF. This chain uses TRBV19 with TRBJ2-5, with D unresolved. V shed 2 bases and J shed 2 bases, with 6 bases lying between them. The CDR3 is 13 residues long. Germline CDR1 LNHDA, CDR2 SQIVND (reference sequence).

Worth noting for this clone: One end of the junction is discordant with germline, which a read error may explain. The genes are TRBV10-2 and TRBJ2-7, with D tentatively TRBD1 (6 bases). The CDR3 loop spans 12 amino acids. Germline CDR1 reads WSHSY; CDR2 reads SAAADI. The CDR3 DNA reads as TGCGCCAGCAGTGATATAGGGGCAGGGGACACCTTC. It codes for CASSDIGAGDTF.

The chain joins TRBV7-2 to TRBJ2-2; TRBD1 matches 9 bases. The CDR3 totals 15 residues. V was clipped by 6 bases and J by 1 base; unmatched bases: 3. Germline-derived CDR1 and CDR2 are SGHTA and FQGNSA. CDR3 in amino acids: CASRRGQGNTGELFF. Here the CDR3 DNA reads TGTGCCAGCAGGAGGGGACAGGGGAACACCGGGGAGCTGTTTTTT.

The CDR3 reads CASSLYRDSNEQFF. CDR3 DNA sequence: TGTGCCAGCAGCCTCTACCGGGACTCCAATGAGCAGTTCTTC. The gene calls are TRBV7-2 and TRBJ2-1, with D possibly being TRBD2 (6 bases). The CDR3 has 14 residues. Looked up from germline, CDR1 is SGHTA and CDR2 is FQGNSA. V lost 5 bases, J lost 6 bases, and 14 bases lay in between.

The chain uses TRBV6-1 and TRBJ2-7; a weak D match, TRBD2 (7 bases). The germline V and J ends were trimmed by 3 bases and 4 bases, with 16 bases remaining between them. The CDR3 is 15 residues long. Germline V gives CDR1 MNHNS, CDR2 SASEGT. The CDR3 sequence: CASSDGRAGAYEQYF. The DNA for the CDR3 is TGTGCCAGCAGTGATGGGCGGGCGGGGGCGTACGAGCAGTACTTC.

This clone occurred a few times. The rearrangement uses TRBV6-6 and TRBJ2-4; 9 positions match TRBD1. The V segment lost 6 bases and the J segment 9 bases; nucleotides outside the gene matches: 6. Germline V gene data show CDR1 as MNHNY and CDR2 as SVGAGI (reference sequence). This CDR3 comprises 13 residues. CDR3: CASSRGQGGIQYF. In DNA form, the CDR3 reads TGTGCCAGCAGCCGGGGACAGGGAGGCATTCAGTACTTC.